This T cell receptor beta chain was observed in a study of technical replicates of blood from a few donors listed by TCRdb under 2017. In the case of this clone: Its antigen specificity is not known. There are no base qualities to consult, and no much larger clone falls within one base.

The CDR3 goes from the cysteine to the phenylalanine over 14 residues. CDR3 DNA is the only sequence kept; it has 42 bases, read in frame from the first base. In the germline V gene, CDR1 corresponds to SGHAT and CDR2 to FQNNGV. Trimming at the junction amounts to 1 base on V and 9 bases on J, and the germline ends lie 15 bases apart. The method was the immunoSEQ multiplex PCR assay. TCRdb obtained this table from immuneACCESS and retained in-frame rearrangements with V and J assigned. These tables miss some clones; where compared with another copy, unresolved V genes account for less than half of the shortfall, and the remainder is unexplained. The sample yields 65,000 to 95,000 clones; roughly 98% were counted once. The ten top clones hold approximately 0.15% of the sample.

Sequenced sample: T cells isolated from PBMCs. The rearrangement combines TRBV11-2 with TRBJ2-5; 5 matching bases give a weak D call of TRBD1. This clonotype was obtained from a human donor in good health. The CDR3 has the sequence CASSLGRGHWAQYF. The DNA sequence is given as TGTGCCAGCAGCTTAGGTAGGGGCCATTGGGCCCAGTACTTC.